This TCR beta chain is from a study of CD8+ T cells in alopecia areata. General study points: Affected scalp, especially in alopecia totalis/universalis, had a higher clonality than normal scalp did. Possibly as an HLA-related effect, TCR sharing across patients appeared less clear than in mice. Sequence data from scalp samples additionally include resident alphabeta T cells of normal skin.

In germline, CDR1 is SQVTM, CDR2 ANQGSEA. The CDR3 is 13 amino acids. Deletions cut 6 bases from V and 7 bases from J, with 16 bases between. On this clone: The antigen remains unidentified.

Extracted from the samples, RNA was reverse transcribed into cDNA to serve as the sequencing template. Using immunoSEQ multiplex PCR, the repertoire was profiled, and TCRdb retains in-frame clones only, with some absent. The sample shows more than 90,000 clones, roughly two thirds of them seen only once. Investigators sorted PBMCs to obtain both CD4+ and CD8+ T cells. This sequence joins TRBV29-1 and TRBJ1-5; no firm D call. The origin of this receptor is a human donor in good health. Sample: CD4+ T cells sorted from blood. The CDR3 loop reads CSVPGKVGQPQHF. The CDR3 DNA sequence: TGCAGCGTGCCGGGTAAGGTCGGACAGCCCCAGCATTTT. The full variable domain, rest sourced from reference TRBV29-1 and TRBJ1-5, is SAVISQKPSRDICQRGTSLTIQCQVDSQVTMMFWYRQQPGQSLTLIATANQGSEATYESGFVIDKFPISRPNLTFSTLTVSNMSPEDSSIYLCSVPGKVGQPQHFGDGTRLSIL.